In its sample, the clone carrying this T cell receptor (beta chain) ranks as medium-sized. Its specificity is unknown. Repertoires were generated with immunoSEQ multiplex PCR, while TCRdb's copy carries only in-frame clones and drops some. The table has around 16,000 clones, about 84% seen once. Unexposed donor CD4+ T cells date from 2011-2018, before the COVID-19 pandemic. CD4+ T cells were isolated from the cells after 10 days of culture. Unexposed-donor CD4+ T cells were probed with SARS-CoV-2 S/N and four cold-coronavirus spikes, cells permitting. On days 3 and 7, cultures got half fresh IL-2 medium. These data originate in a study of CD4 T cells in relation to SARS-CoV-2 and coronaviruses. Study background: After 10 to 11 days of antigen culture, PBMC TCR beta CDR3s were sequenced.

The CDR3 is made up of 17 amino acids. Per the germline V gene, CDR1 is KGHSH and CDR2 is LQKENI. With 3 bases clipped from V and 7 bases from J, the junction kept 14 bases outside the gene matches. The clonotype comes from a human donor in good health. Sequencing was done on a sample of CD4+ T cells from PBMCs, cultured in vitro. V gene TRBV18 combines with J gene TRBJ1-2; 10 bases align to TRBD1. The CDR3 DNA is TGTGCCAGCTCACCCAGCTTAACCCGGGACAGGGGATTTGGCTACACCTTC. Residues: CASSPSLTRDRGFGYTF.